The 10 T cell receptor beta chains below all came from one sample that was sequenced in a study of T cell responses to AZD1222 COVID-19 vaccine. Libraries were prepared by immunoSEQ multiplex PCR; TCRdb keeps only in-frame clonotypes and omits some of them. The data contain 150,000 to 200,000 clones, 80% to 90% of them seen just once; the ten biggest clones take up 2.5% to 3%. The sequencing here drew on peripheral blood, taken on day 0 of MenACWY control vaccination. The receptor set was obtained from an adult in good health.

This chain connects TRBV24-1 to TRBJ2-1, with D hard to call. Germline V gene lookup returns CDR1 KGHDR and CDR2 SFDVKD. V was trimmed by 0 bases and J by 5 bases, leaving 7 bases between them. The CDR3 sequence is 14 residues long. This chain's CDR3 is CATSDLSGHNEQFF. CDR3 nucleotide sequence: TGTGCCACCAGTGATTTGTCCGGACACAATGAGCAGTTCTTC.

The chain is built from TRBV28 and TRBJ2-5, with D maybe TRBD1 (6 bases). The germline V and J ends were trimmed by 6 bases and 5 bases, with 19 bases remaining between them. This CDR3 comprises 15 residues. Germline loops: CDR1 MDHEN, CDR2 SYDVKM. DNA for the CDR3: TGTGCCAGCAGGAATACAGGGCCAAAGTGGGAGACCCAGTACTTC. This sequence encodes CASRNTGPKWETQYF. Filled out from reference TRBV28 and TRBJ2-5, the complete variable domain reads DVKVTQSSRYLVKRTGEKVFLECVQDMDHENMFWYRQDPGLGLRLIYFSYDVKMKEKGDIPEGYSVSREKKERFSLILESASTNQTSMYLCASRNTGPKWETQYFGPGTRLLVL.

CDR3 amino acids: CASSLGDREWETQYF. In DNA, the CDR3 is TGTGCCAGCAGCTTAGGTGACAGGGAGTGGGAGACCCAGTACTTC. The chain joins TRBV7-9 to TRBJ2-5; 7 bases line up with TRBD1. The V segment lost 1 base and the J segment 5 bases; nucleotides outside the gene matches: 7. The CDR3 extends over 15 amino acids. Germline V gives CDR1 SEHNR, CDR2 FQNEAQ (reference sequence).

This clone was recorded only once. This chain uses TRBV5-4 with TRBJ2-5, with TRBD1 matching over 9 bases. Trimming removed 3 bases from V and 4 bases from J; junction bases left unmatched: 7. The germline gives CDR1 SGHNT, CDR2 YYREEE (reference sequence). The CDR3 extends over 15 amino acids. In DNA, the CDR3 is TGTGCCAGCAGCTCGGGACAGGGTCGAGGAGAGACCCAGTACTTC. This encodes CASSSGQGRGETQYF.

The chain employs TRBV7-8 and TRBJ1-2, with D possibly being TRBD1 (5 bases). Deletions cut 3 bases from V and 4 bases from J, with 12 bases between. Per the germline V gene, CDR1 is SGHVS and CDR2 is FQNEAQ. The CDR3 has 14 amino acids. CDR3 sequence reads: CASSFGGEGYGYTF. CDR3 DNA: TGTGCCAGCAGCTTCGGGGGGGAGGGCTATGGCTACACCTTC.

The V and J genes are TRBV14 and TRBJ2-7; perhaps TRBD2 as D (6 bases). This CDR3 region has 16 residues. Trimming pared 4 bases from V and 5 bases from J, leaving 21 bases between. Germline assignment: CDR1 SGHDN and CDR2 FVKESK. CDR3 protein: CASSPRGRGNLNEQYF. CDR3 nucleotide sequence: TGTGCCAGCAGCCCTCGGGGTCGGGGGAACTTGAACGAGCAGTACTTC.

V and J are TRBV28 and TRBJ2-4; the D is unclear. Germline CDR1 and CDR2: MDHEN and SYDVKM. This CDR3 comprises 13 residues. V was trimmed by 3 bases and J by 7 bases, leaving 10 bases between them. CDR3 loop: CASSFSAWNIQYF. The DNA for the CDR3 is TGTGCCAGCAGTTTTTCGGCGTGGAACATTCAGTACTTC.

The V call is TRBV2, the J call TRBJ2-7; D gene uncertain. V dropped 7 bases and J dropped 3 bases, with 28 bases sitting between them. Per the germline V gene, CDR1 is SNHLY and CDR2 is FYNNEI. The length of the CDR3 is 18 residues. The CDR3 bases are TGTGCCAGCACCACTACCTGGGATAACTCTAAGGGAAGCTACGAGCAGTACTTC. It codes for CASTTTWDNSKGSYEQYF. The full variable domain, in which reference TRBV2 and TRBJ2-7 provide the parts outside the CDR3, is EPEVTQTPSHQVTQMGQEVILRCVPISNHLYFYWYRQILGQKVEFLVSFYNNEISEKSEIFDDQFSVERPDGSNFTLKIRSTKLEDSAMYFCASTTTWDNSKGSYEQYFGPGTRLTVT.

This clone was recorded a few times. CDR3 region: CASSLGNTGELFF. CDR3 nucleotides: TGTGCCAGCAGTTTAGGGAACACCGGGGAGCTGTTTTTT. The chain couples TRBV28 to TRBJ2-2; no reliable D call. This CDR3 is built from 13 residues. The ends were cut back, 2 bases at V and 1 base at J, with 2 bases in the middle. Germline V CDR1 and CDR2: MDHEN, SYDVKM.

The chain has TRBV25-1 and TRBJ2-5; no clear D. V was clipped by 4 bases and J by 5 bases, with 5 bases between them. Germline V gene sequence: CDR1 MGHDK, CDR2 SYGVNS. CDR3 length: 11 amino acids. The CDR3 sequence: CASSVRETQYF. The CDR3 DNA reads TGTGCCAGCAGTGTCCGGGAGACCCAGTACTTC.